These 9 T cell receptor beta chains originate from one sample sequenced in a study of STAT5B mutations in CD4+ large granular lymphocyte leukemia (dated 2022 in TCRdb). The method was the immunoSEQ multiplex PCR assay. In its TCRdb copy, this immuneACCESS table keeps in-frame sequences only and misses some clones. Where compared with another copy, unresolved V genes explain less than half of these, and the others have no known cause. The sample data list approximately 33,000 clones, and more than 70% of these were observed just once. In total, the top ten clones hold more than 0.75% of the sample. The sequenced sample was CD4+ T cells from blood buffy coats. The receptors originated from a human donor in good health.

This clone was found once. V is TRBV7-2 and J is TRBJ1-2; D perhaps matches TRBD1 (6 bases). Germline CDR1 reads SGHTA; CDR2 reads FQGNSA. Trimming left V 4 bases short and J 8 bases short, with 14 bases between. This CDR3 spans 13 amino acids. CDR3 sequence (DNA): TGTGCCAGCAGCTCCGCCGGGACATTAGGCTACACCTTC. Its protein product is CASSSAGTLGYTF.

V and J are TRBV5-1 and TRBJ2-3, with TRBD1 matching over 9 bases. This CDR3 contains 16 residues. Looked up from germline, CDR1 is SGHRS and CDR2 is YFSETQ. Germline trimming cut 9 bases from V and 2 bases from J; bases unmatched to any gene: 13. CDR3 region: CATRTGDLSYTDTQYF. The CDR3 nucleotides are TGCGCCACACGGACAGGGGACCTATCGTACACAGATACGCAGTATTTT.

V is TRBV10-3 and J is TRBJ2-5; TRBD2 matches at 7 bases. CDR3 length: 15 residues. With 10 bases clipped from V and 5 bases from J, the junction kept 16 bases outside the gene matches. From germline, CDR1 is ENHRY and CDR2 SYGVKD. DNA of the CDR3: TGTGCCACGCGCGAAATAGGCGGGAGTGGCGAGACCCAGTACTTC. As protein: CATREIGGSGETQYF.

CDR3 coding DNA: TGTGCCAGCAGCTCTCCGGGACTACCCTACGAGCAGTACTTC. It yields the protein CASSSPGLPYEQYF. The rearrangement joins TRBV7-6 to TRBJ2-7; the match to TRBD2 covers 7 bases. The CDR3 loop spans 14 amino acids. The V gene's germline CDR1 is SGHVS and CDR2 FNYEAQ. Germline trimming cut 4 bases from V and 2 bases from J; bases unmatched to any gene: 5.

J is TRBJ2-7 and V is TRBV14; a possible D gene is TRBD2 (7 bases). The CDR3 runs 14 residues. Trimming cost V 1 base and J 10 bases, with 17 bases left between them. CDR1 SGHDN and CDR2 FVKESK come from the germline V gene. CDR3 region: CASSQVTRGGSQYF. In DNA, the CDR3 is TGTGCCAGCAGCCAAGTTACTAGGGGGGGTTCACAGTACTTC. The full variable domain, in which reference TRBV14 and TRBJ2-7 provide the parts outside the CDR3, is EAGVTQFPSHSVIEKGQTVTLRCDPISGHDNLYWYRRVMGKEIKFLLHFVKESKQDESGMPNNRFLAERTGGTYSTLKVQPAELEDSGVYFCASSQVTRGGSQYFGPGTRLTVT.

This chain joins TRBV7-8 and TRBJ1-5; the match to TRBD1 covers 10 bases. Germline CDR1 is SGHVS and CDR2 is FQNEAQ. The length of the CDR3 is 16 residues. After removal of 5 bases from V and 6 bases from J, the junction contained 10 bases not matched to a gene. The chain's CDR3 is CASSPWGDRGGQPQHF. DNA for the CDR3: TGTGCCAGCAGCCCGTGGGGGGACAGGGGTGGTCAGCCCCAGCATTTT.

This sequence joins TRBV9 and TRBJ2-5; no reliable D call. The CDR3 spans 13 residues. Germline CDR1 SGDLS, CDR2 YYNGEE. Trimming stripped 1 base from V and 0 bases from J, with 4 bases between. CDR3 nucleotide sequence: TGTGCCAGCAGCGTATCATACCAAGAGACCCAGTACTTC. This encodes CASSVSYQETQYF.

The chain links TRBV29-1 to TRBJ2-6, with D perhaps matching TRBD1 (5 bases). Germline loops: CDR1 SQVTM, CDR2 ANQGSEA. CDR3 length: 16 amino acids. V dropped 4 bases and J dropped 1 base, with 14 bases sitting between them. The CDR3 coding sequence is TGCAGCGTTGTTAGGGGATTCATTTCTGGGGCCAACGTCCTGACTTTC. Protein product: CSVVRGFISGANVLTF. The variable domain in full, with the rest retrieved from reference TRBV29-1 and TRBJ2-6, is SAVISQKPSRDICQRGTSLTIQCQVDSQVTMMFWYRQQPGQSLTLIATANQGSEATYESGFVIDKFPISRPNLTFSTLTVSNMSPEDSSIYLCSVVRGFISGANVLTFGAGSRLTVL.

The chain employs TRBV9 and TRBJ1-1, with 8 bases that match TRBD1. CDR3 size: 13 residues. V shed 2 bases and J 8 bases; nucleotides not matched to a gene: 5. Germline loops: CDR1 SGDLS, CDR2 YYNGEE. The CDR3 region is CASSVRGQGEAFF. Here the CDR3 DNA reads TGTGCCAGCAGCGTTCGTGGACAGGGAGAAGCTTTCTTT.